One and the same sample provided the 23 T cell receptor beta chains below, sequenced in a study of T-cell reconstitution after alpha-beta-depleted transplantation in children. Unique molecular identifiers were incorporated into the prepared TCRbeta library. MiXCR, run by TCRdb on the PCR reads, gives a single entry per CDR3 protein. The data hold around 530,000 distinct CDR3 sequences, with less than 35% observed a single time. The input for sequencing was PBMCs from the stem cell graft donor, taken from the stem cell graft. These receptors originate from a human donor who donated a stem cell graft to a child with aplastic anemia.

This clonotype showed up just a few times. The V call is TRBV24-1, the J call TRBJ2-3; D perhaps matches TRBD1 (6 bases). Germline V gene sequence: CDR1 KGHDR, CDR2 SFDVKD. V was pared by 5 bases and J by 4 bases, with 21 bases between. CDR3 length equals 17 residues. CDR3 DNA: TGTGCCACCAGTGTCCTAATCAGGGGATCCGTCGCAGATACGCAGTATTTT. Its protein product is CATSVLIRGSVADTQYF.

A few counts support this clonotype. The V call is TRBV7-2, the J call TRBJ2-1; TRBD2 agrees at 7 bases. Per the germline V gene, CDR1 is SGHTA and CDR2 is FQGNSA. J gave up 10 bases and V 5 bases, and 5 bases lay outside the gene matches. This CDR3 comprises 12 residues. CDR3 coding DNA: TGTGCCAGCAGCCATACCGGGGGGGAGCAGTTCTTC. Translating gives CASSHTGGEQFF.

The J gene is TRBJ2-7, the V gene TRBV10-3; 10 bases are shared with TRBD1. From germline, CDR1 is ENHRY and CDR2 SYGVKD. V lost 6 bases and J lost 6; bases outside the gene matches: 5. The CDR3 has 13 amino acids. CDR3 DNA: TGTGCCATCAGCGGGACAGGGGTAAGCGAGCAGTACTTC. Its translation is CAISGTGVSEQYF.

This rearrangement joins TRBV9 to TRBJ2-1; 14 nucleotides line up with TRBD2. V gave up 4 bases and J gave up 0 bases; unmatched junction bases: 3. This CDR3 has 17 residues. Germline loops: CDR1 SGDLS, CDR2 YYNGEE. The CDR3 region has the DNA TGTGCCAGCAGCTCCGGGACTAGCGGGGGCTCCTACAATGAGCAGTTCTTC. Its protein is CASSSGTSGGSYNEQFF.

The J gene is TRBJ1-1, the V gene TRBV29-1; D is uncertain. The CDR3 totals 14 residues. CDR1 and CDR2 (germline): SQVTM, ANQGSEA. Trimming took off 7 bases at V and 6 bases at J, with 21 bases between the two ends. CDR3 bases: TGCAGCGCCCATTCAGCAGCACTGGGCGCTGAAGCTTTCTTT. This gives the protein CSAHSAALGAEAFF.

This chain uses TRBV5-1 with TRBJ2-7; 12 bases map to TRBD2. V lost 0 bases and J lost 6; bases outside the gene matches: 4. Per germline, CDR1 SGHRS and CDR2 YFSETQ. The CDR3 consists of 15 residues. This CDR3 reads CASSLALAGGGEQYF. The CDR3 coding sequence is TGCGCCAGCAGCTTGGCGCTAGCGGGAGGGGGCGAGCAGTACTTC.

The chain uses TRBV12-3 or TRBV12-4 and TRBJ2-1; TRBD2 might be the D (5 bases). The CDR3 runs to 14 residues. Deletions cut 2 bases from V and 8 bases from J, with 13 bases between. The DNA for the CDR3 is TGTGCCAGCAGTTTATCAGGACTCCGGGATGAGCAGTTCTTC. It is translated as CASSLSGLRDEQFF.

In nucleotides, the CDR3 is TGTGCCAGTAGCTTAGCGGGAGTAGGGGCAGGGGAGTATTTT. It is translated as CASSLAGVGAGEYF. The chain uses TRBV19 and TRBJ2-3; 9 bases map to TRBD2. This CDR3 has 14 amino acids. The germline V gene encodes CDR1 LNHDA and CDR2 SQIVND (reference sequence). V was pared by 6 bases and J by 13 bases, with 14 bases of the junction left unmatched.

The rearrangement uses TRBV29-1 and TRBJ2-5; a weak D match, TRBD2 (6 bases). The length of the CDR3 is 14 residues. V was trimmed by 3 bases and J by 3 bases, leaving 14 bases between them. The germline V gene encodes CDR1 SQVTM and CDR2 ANQGSEA. In DNA form, the CDR3 reads TGCAGCGTTGATGGGGGGAGAGGGGAAGAGACCCAGTACTTC. Amino acid sequence: CSVDGGRGEETQYF.

V usage is TRBV20-1 and J usage is TRBJ2-1; D may be TRBD2 (6 bases). This CDR3 has 13 residues. Trimming stripped 7 bases from V and 6 bases from J, with 16 bases between. CDR1 and CDR2 from the germline V gene are DFQATT and SNEGSKA (reference sequence). Written as DNA, the CDR3 is TGCAGTGGTCCGGGAGCCACCCCCAATGAGCAGTTCTTC. This encodes CSGPGATPNEQFF.

The gene calls are TRBV5-1 and TRBJ1-1; no clear D gene. CDR3 length: 15 residues. Germline-derived CDR1 and CDR2 are SGHRS and YFSETQ. V was clipped by 0 bases and J by 3 bases, with 12 bases between them. This chain's CDR3 is CASSLEGREHTEAFF. CDR3 DNA sequence: TGCGCCAGCAGCTTGGAGGGCAGAGAGCACACTGAAGCTTTCTTT.

This clonotype was picked up a small number of times. The chain recombines TRBV12-3 or TRBV12-4 with TRBJ1-1; D unclear. The CDR3 totals 16 residues. Trimming removed 4 bases at V and 4 bases at J, with 19 bases between. CDR3 in amino acids: CASSSTLAGLGTEAFF. CDR3 nucleotides: TGTGCCAGCAGTTCAACCCTCGCCGGGCTGGGCACTGAAGCTTTCTTT.

The V and J genes are TRBV12-3 or TRBV12-4 and TRBJ2-2; D might be TRBD2 (6 bases). V shed 3 bases and J shed 5 bases, with 13 bases lying between them. This CDR3 has 15 residues. The CDR3 reads CASSFAGGGTGELFF. The CDR3 coding sequence is TGTGCCAGCAGTTTTGCCGGGGGAGGAACCGGGGAGCTGTTTTTT.

This clonotype has just one count. The V gene is TRBV14, the J gene TRBJ2-1, with 12 bases lining up with TRBD2. Per germline, CDR1 SGHDN and CDR2 FVKESK. With 4 bases clipped from V and 3 bases from J, the junction kept 7 bases outside the gene matches. CDR3 length: 17 amino acids. Written as DNA, the CDR3 is TGTGCCAGCAGCCTTAGACTAGCGGGAGCCCTCTACAATGAGCAGTTCTTC. Encoded protein: CASSLRLAGALYNEQFF.

This sequence joins TRBV6-1 and TRBJ2-1; 11 positions agree with TRBD2. The germline V gene has CDR1 MNHNS and CDR2 SASEGT. The CDR3 is made up of 16 amino acids. Losses at the gene ends were 5 bases for V and 6 bases for J; bases not matched to a gene: 9. CDR3 residues: CASSRESGTSGNEQFF. The CDR3 nucleotides are TGTGCCAGCAGTCGGGAGTCCGGGACTAGCGGCAATGAGCAGTTCTTC.

This clonotype turned up a few times. The chain joins TRBV18 to TRBJ2-1; D possibly uses TRBD1 or TRBD2 (5 bases each). Germline CDR1 is KGHSH and CDR2 is LQKENI. The CDR3 covers 17 residues. The germline V and J ends were trimmed by 0 bases and 2 bases, with 14 bases remaining between them. The CDR3 sequence: CASSPPPGSSPYNEQFF. DNA of the CDR3: TGTGCCAGCTCACCACCACCAGGGAGTAGCCCCTACAATGAGCAGTTCTTC.

The V call is TRBV6-5, the J call TRBJ2-3; possible D gene TRBD2, 6 bases. The CDR3 sequence is 15 residues long. V lost 0 bases to trimming and J lost 5 bases, with 12 bases between them. In germline, CDR1 is MNHEY, CDR2 SVGAGI. This CDR3 reads CASSYSFRGLDTQYF. CDR3 DNA sequence: TGTGCCAGCAGTTACTCTTTTCGGGGGTTAGATACGCAGTATTTT.

This chain links TRBV14 with TRBJ1-1; D is perhaps TRBD1 (6 bases). Germline CDR1 SGHDN, CDR2 FVKESK. V lost 4 bases to trimming and J lost 11 bases, with 20 bases between them. The CDR3 length is 14 residues. The CDR3 nucleotides are TGTGCCAGCAGCCTCTTCGGGGGGCAGTCCGGCGCTTTCTTT. This encodes CASSLFGGQSGAFF.

This clonotype turned up a few times. The V and J genes are TRBV12-5 and TRBJ2-5; D perhaps matches TRBD1 (6 bases). The CDR3 is made up of 14 amino acids. Trimming took off 6 bases at V and 3 bases at J, with 14 bases between the two ends. Per germline, CDR1 LGHNT and CDR2 FRNRAP. The CDR3, as DNA: TGTGCTAGTGGACCCGGGACACCAGAAGAGACCCAGTACTTC. Translation: CASGPGTPEETQYF.

The CDR3 region is CASSPENGINGELFF. CDR3 sequence (DNA): TGTGCCAGCAGCCCGGAAAATGGGATTAACGGGGAGCTGTTTTTT. This chain links TRBV4-2 with TRBJ2-2; unclear D gene. V gave up 4 bases and J gave up 7 bases, with 16 bases separating them. CDR1 is LGHNA, CDR2 YNFKEQ, per germline. This CDR3 is built from 15 residues.

The gene calls are TRBV13 and TRBJ2-7, with D unresolved. Trimming left V 4 bases short and J 5 bases short, with 18 bases between. CDR1 PRHDT and CDR2 FYEKMQ come from the germline V gene (reference sequence). The CDR3 has 15 amino acids. The CDR3 sequence: CASSSRLVSAHEQYF. CDR3 coding DNA: TGTGCCAGCAGCTCTCGCTTGGTCTCTGCCCACGAGCAGTACTTC. Full variable domain (outside the CDR3, taken from reference TRBV13 and TRBJ2-7): AAGVIQSPRHLIKEKRETATLKCYPIPRHDTVYWYQQGPGQDPQFLISFYEKMQSDKGSIPDRFSAQQFSDYHSELNMSSLELGDSALYFCASSSRLVSAHEQYFGPGTRLTVT.

This clonotype was detected a few times. This chain joins TRBV7-2 and TRBJ1-6; 7 nucleotides align to TRBD1. The CDR3 sequence is 13 residues long. Germline trimming cut 5 bases from V and 13 bases from J; bases unmatched to any gene: 8. Germline CDR1 is SGHTA and CDR2 is FQGNSA. CDR3 in amino acids: CASSPRTGHPLHF. The CDR3 region has the DNA TGTGCCAGCAGCCCTCGGACAGGTCACCCCCTCCACTTT.

The table lists this clonotype with a few counts. The rearrangement links TRBV12-3 or TRBV12-4 to TRBJ1-1; 8 nucleotides line up with TRBD1. This CDR3 region has 13 residues. The trim removed 3 bases at V and 12 bases at J, leaving 9 bases unmatched. CDR3 nucleotide sequence: TGTGCCAGCAGTTTTCTTGCACAGGGGGGTTCTTTCTTT. Translated, it gives CASSFLAQGGSFF.